This T cell receptor (beta chain) was recovered during a study of T cells in Graves' hyperthyroidism and ophthalmopathy (dated by TCRdb to the late 2010s). Study-wide context: Peripheral blood was sampled at the time of initial diagnosis, prior to any treatment. TCR V-J signatures able to tell the groups apart were searched for in a discovery cohort of approximately 95 patients, of whom around 43 had Graves' ophthalmopathy and around 58 had stable Graves' hyperthyroidism. An independent validation cohort of 18 to 20 hyperthyroidism patients and 17 patients who later progressed to ophthalmopathy tested prospective prediction of ophthalmopathy. The 100 discovery patients were randomly divided into training and test sets at a 7:3 ratio. In over five Graves' hyperthyroidism patients, the study also compared T-cell repertoires from thyroid tissue with T-cell repertoires from blood. Following sampling, methimazole starting at 30 mg daily was given to hyperthyroidism patients, and high-dose intravenous methylprednisolone was given to ophthalmopathy patients. According to the paper, TCR Vbeta CDR3 sequencing was carried out on roughly 130 peripheral blood samples, which came from 40 to 45 ophthalmopathy, 75 to 80 hyperthyroidism and approximately 17 progressor patients. Results the study describes overall, beyond this receptor: A 13 V-J signature model separated ophthalmopathy from stable hyperthyroidism, with 87.88% sensitivity and 81.08% specificity in cross-validation and 80%/75% in testing. Blood samples also contained most of the expanded thyroid clonotypes (frequency above 0.001), which suggests that blood repertoires may reflect thyroid immune responses. Sample size was not statistically predetermined, and investigators were not blinded to group allocation. During validation, the model predicted progression to ophthalmopathy a median of about 6.5 months ahead of onset, with almost 71% sensitivity and around 73% specificity.

CDR1 and CDR2 were assigned from the germline V gene (reference sequence) as LNHDA and SQIVND. Ends trimmed: V by 6 bases, J by 5 bases; bases unmatched to a gene: 5. Counted from cysteine to phenylalanine, this CDR3 has 14 amino acids. The DNA shown is the 42-base CDR3, in frame from base 1. Amplification of TCR beta CDR3 regions was carried out from RNA transcripts. The first round of RT-PCR for the TCR CDR3 was performed with the HTBI primer set and the Qiagen OneStep RT-PCR kit. A second multiplex PCR round built the libraries, followed by size selection and purification. Sequencing of the libraries was done on an Illumina HiSeq2000 using paired-end 100 bp reads. The original pipeline was this. SOAPnuke was used to process the raw data, with reads discarded if the reads contained adapters or uncalled bases, had a mean Phred below 15, or lacked an exact constant-primer or identifier match. COPE v1.2.5 was used to merge the high-quality paired reads, and each unique nucleotide sequence was defined as a clonotype. MiTCR v1.1 was used to align the clonotypes against IMGT TRBV, TRBD and TRBJ reference segments. The analysis included only V-J combinations with a frequency above 0.0001, which together covered more than 99% of the repertoires. The TCS score was defined as the ratio of F50 (clonal expansion) to E x V (chaos), calculated using BLOSUM62-based TCRdist between CDR3 peptides within each V-J. Welch's t-statistics and random forest reduced fewer than 600 V-J features to roughly 13, which were used in a naive Bayes classifier (R e1071). TCRdb cleaned the public reads at Q25 with fastp, built clones with MiXCR and kept in-frame beta chains. Under each unique CDR3 protein, matching rows form one entry showing the most common genes and DNA. These V and J calls rely on TCRdb rather than the paper's analysis. In all, the sample holds some 380,000 distinct CDR3 sequences, and 13% of those were seen once. The ten biggest clones cover roughly 20% of the sample.

Hyperthyroidism patients were newly diagnosed, with disease duration under 2 months, and aged 18 to 65 years. Exclusion was applied to patients with uncontrolled infections, other autoimmune diseases, pregnancy or lactation. Diagnoses relied on clinical symptoms, serum thyroxine and TRAb, thyroid ultrasound and orbital computed tomography. Blood from progressor patients was drawn when they were first diagnosed with hyperthyroidism, before any ophthalmopathy symptoms appeared. PBMCs were separated from around 9.1 ml of fresh peripheral blood using Ficoll-Paque density gradient centrifugation. Patients classed as progressors first received a Graves' hyperthyroidism diagnosis and then went on to develop ophthalmopathy during follow-up. Trizol reagent was used to extract total RNA, and RNA quality was then checked on an Agilent 2100 Bioanalyzer. This clonotype was seen a few times. What antigen it recognizes has not been identified. Base quality data are lacking; no much larger clone is found one base away.

The chain joins TRBV19 to TRBJ1-5; the central 9 bases match TRBD1. The sample was blood. This receptor was identified in a man aged 25 to 45 with Graves' hyperthyroidism that later progressed to Graves' ophthalmopathy. The base sequence is TGTGCCAGTAGGACCGGGACAGGGTATCAGCCCCAGCATTTT. The resulting protein is CASRTGTGYQPQHF.